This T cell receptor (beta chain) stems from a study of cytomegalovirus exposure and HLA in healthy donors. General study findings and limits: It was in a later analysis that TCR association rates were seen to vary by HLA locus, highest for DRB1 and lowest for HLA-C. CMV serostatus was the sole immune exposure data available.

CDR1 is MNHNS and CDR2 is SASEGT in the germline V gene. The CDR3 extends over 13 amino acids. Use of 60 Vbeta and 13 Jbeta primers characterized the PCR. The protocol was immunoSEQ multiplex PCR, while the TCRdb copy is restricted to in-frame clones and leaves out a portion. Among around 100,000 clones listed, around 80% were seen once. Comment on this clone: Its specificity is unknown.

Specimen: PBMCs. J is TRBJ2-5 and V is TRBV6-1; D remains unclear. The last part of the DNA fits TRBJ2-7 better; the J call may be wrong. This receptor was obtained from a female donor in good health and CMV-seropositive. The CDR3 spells CASSDPPGYEQYF. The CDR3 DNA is TGTGCCAGCAGTGACCCTCCAGGCTACGAGCAGTACTTC.